A selection of T cell receptor beta chains follows, all from one sample in a study of graft-versus-host responses after intestinal transplantation. Sequenced by immunoSEQ multiplex PCR; TCRdb stores in-frame clones only, minus some. Counted here are over 80,000 clones, around 93% occurring once; the ten biggest clones make up approximately 0.4%. Their antigens are not known. Here the sequenced sample was unstimulated CD8+ T cells sorted from spleen or lymph node cells, taken before transplant. Receptors were obtained from a human donor who was the organ donor for an intestinal transplant. CDR3s include the opening cysteine and the closing phenylalanine or tryptophan. A D gene is named only where the DNA matches it firmly. Only some rows state a clone size, as once, few, many or a class for expanded clones.

clone_size: once
v_call: TRBV27
j_call: TRBJ2-3
d_call: TRBD2
cdr3_aa: CASSYSGGASDTQYF
cdr3_nt: TGTGCCAGCAGTTATAGCGGGGGGGCCTCAGATACGCAGTATTTT

clone_size: NA
v_call: TRBV7-3
j_call: TRBJ1-1
d_call: NA
cdr3_aa: CASSLFPGREAFF
cdr3_nt: TGTGCCAGCAGCTTATTTCCTGGCCGAGAAGCTTTCTTT

clone_size: NA
v_call: TRBV5-8
j_call: TRBJ2-1
d_call: NA
cdr3_aa: CASRSLSYNEQFF
cdr3_nt: TGTGCCAGCAGATCTCTAAGCTACAATGAGCAGTTCTTC

clone_size: NA
v_call: TRBV7-3
j_call: TRBJ2-1
d_call: TRBD2
cdr3_aa: CASSQGLAEYNEQFF
cdr3_nt: TGTGCCAGCAGCCAAGGCCTAGCGGAGTACAATGAGCAGTTCTTC

clone_size: NA
v_call: TRBV28
j_call: TRBJ1-6
d_call: NA
cdr3_aa: CASSFTGSSYNSPLHF
cdr3_nt: TGTGCCAGCAGTTTTACAGGGAGCTCCTATAATTCACCCCTCCACTTT

clone_size: NA
v_call: TRBV6-4
j_call: TRBJ2-1
d_call: TRBD2
cdr3_aa: CASRRKRGRSYNEQFF
cdr3_nt: TGTGCCAGCAGACGCAAGCGGGGGAGGTCCTACAATGAGCAGTTCTTC

clone_size: NA
v_call: TRBV5-5
j_call: TRBJ2-3
d_call: NA
cdr3_aa: CASSLWAATDTQYF
cdr3_nt: TGTGCCAGCAGCTTATGGGCAGCTACAGATACGCAGTATTTT

clone_size: NA
v_call: TRBV7-9
j_call: TRBJ1-1
d_call: TRBD1
cdr3_aa: CASSPEGARNTEAFF
cdr3_nt: TGTGCCAGCAGCCCGGAGGGGGCCAGGAACACTGAAGCTTTCTTT

clone_size: NA
v_call: TRBV12-5
j_call: TRBJ1-2
d_call: NA
cdr3_aa: CASGTLGGDDGYTF
cdr3_nt: TGTGCTAGTGGTACCCTAGGGGGGGATGACGGCTACACCTTC

clone_size: few
v_call: TRBV28
j_call: TRBJ2-2
d_call: NA
cdr3_aa: CASSLYSTGELFF
cdr3_nt: TGTGCCAGCAGCCTCTATTCCACCGGGGAGCTGTTTTTT

clone_size: NA
v_call: TRBV6-1
j_call: TRBJ1-2
d_call: TRBD1
cdr3_aa: CASKGQGAGYTF
cdr3_nt: TGTGCCAGCAAGGGACAGGGGGCAGGCTACACCTTC

clone_size: NA
v_call: TRBV27
j_call: TRBJ1-1
d_call: TRBD1
cdr3_aa: CASSIQGGTEAFF
cdr3_nt: TGTGCCAGCAGTATTCAGGGGGGCACTGAAGCTTTCTTT

clone_size: NA
v_call: TRBV4-3
j_call: TRBJ1-1
d_call: NA
cdr3_aa: CASSQDPGFTNTEAFF
cdr3_nt: TGCGCCAGCAGCCAAGACCCAGGGTTTACGAACACTGAAGCTTTCTTT

clone_size: NA
v_call: TRBV18
j_call: TRBJ2-3
d_call: NA
cdr3_aa: CASSPPPGVADTQYF
cdr3_nt: TGTGCCAGCTCCCCACCCCCGGGGGTCGCAGATACGCAGTATTTT

clone_size: NA
v_call: TRBV2
j_call: TRBJ2-7
d_call: TRBD2
cdr3_aa: CASSKGLAIEQYF
cdr3_nt: TGTGCCAGCAGTAAGGGACTAGCGATCGAGCAGTACTTC

clone_size: NA
v_call: TRBV19
j_call: TRBJ2-2
d_call: NA
cdr3_aa: CASRSTELGELFF
cdr3_nt: TGTGCCAGTAGGTCCACAGAACTCGGGGAGCTGTTTTTT

clone_size: NA
v_call: TRBV5-4
j_call: TRBJ2-7
d_call: NA
cdr3_aa: CASTGPPGTYEQYF
cdr3_nt: TGTGCCAGCACAGGCCCCCCGGGAACCTACGAGCAGTACTTC

clone_size: NA
v_call: TRBV27
j_call: TRBJ2-7
d_call: NA
cdr3_aa: CASSQGTSYEQYF
cdr3_nt: TGTGCCAGCAGTCAGGGGACCTCCTACGAGCAGTACTTC

clone_size: NA
v_call: TRBV5-6
j_call: TRBJ1-2
d_call: TRBD1
cdr3_aa: CASSSQTGVVNYGYTF
cdr3_nt: TGTGCCAGCAGCTCACAGACAGGGGTTGTCAACTATGGCTACACCTTC

clone_size: NA
v_call: TRBV19
j_call: TRBJ2-7
d_call: NA
cdr3_aa: CASSIGTGNPYEQYF
cdr3_nt: TGTGCCAGTAGTATAGGCACAGGGAACCCCTACGAGCAGTACTTC

clone_size: NA
v_call: TRBV4-3
j_call: TRBJ2-1
d_call: TRBD2
cdr3_aa: CASSQLGGAYNEQFF
cdr3_nt: TGCGCCAGCAGCCAACTCGGGGGGGCCTACAATGAGCAGTTCTTC

clone_size: NA
v_call: TRBV20-1
j_call: TRBJ2-3
d_call: NA
cdr3_aa: CSQLGTDTQYF
cdr3_nt: TGCAGTCAACTTGGCACAGATACGCAGTATTTT

clone_size: NA
v_call: TRBV9
j_call: TRBJ2-3
d_call: TRBD2
cdr3_aa: CASSPQRGATDTQYF
cdr3_nt: TGTGCCAGCAGCCCACAGCGGGGGGCCACAGATACGCAGTATTTT

clone_size: once
v_call: TRBV7-2
j_call: TRBJ2-1
d_call: TRBD2
cdr3_aa: CASSSALAGVYNEQFF
cdr3_nt: TGTGCCAGCAGCTCAGCGCTAGCGGGGGTCTACAATGAGCAGTTCTTC

clone_size: NA
v_call: TRBV9
j_call: TRBJ1-2
d_call: NA
cdr3_aa: CASSGAPGGANYGYTF
cdr3_nt: TGTGCCAGCAGCGGGGCCCCGGGGGGCGCTAACTATGGCTACACCTTC

clone_size: NA
v_call: TRBV9
j_call: TRBJ2-4
d_call: TRBD2
cdr3_aa: CASSGGLAGLKNIQYF
cdr3_nt: TGTGCCAGCAGCGGTGGACTAGCGGGGCTCAAAAACATTCAGTACTTC

clone_size: NA
v_call: TRBV4-1
j_call: TRBJ2-7
d_call: TRBD1
cdr3_aa: CASSQPGQGNEQYF
cdr3_nt: TGCGCCAGCAGCCAGCCGGGACAGGGAAACGAGCAGTACTTC

clone_size: NA
v_call: TRBV5-5
j_call: TRBJ1-2
d_call: NA
cdr3_aa: CASSLVGRQPNYGYTF
cdr3_nt: TGTGCCAGCAGTTTAGTGGGGCGACAGCCTAATTATGGCTACACCTTC

clone_size: NA
v_call: TRBV7-3
j_call: TRBJ1-1
d_call: NA
cdr3_aa: CASSLGGPNTEAFF
cdr3_nt: TGTGCCAGCAGCTTAGGGGGCCCGAACACTGAAGCTTTCTTT

clone_size: once
v_call: TRBV4-3
j_call: TRBJ1-5
d_call: NA
cdr3_aa: CASSQDRGDSNQPQHF
cdr3_nt: TGCGCCAGCAGCCAAGATCGGGGGGACAGCAATCAGCCCCAGCATTTT

clone_size: NA
v_call: TRBV4-1
j_call: TRBJ2-5
d_call: NA
cdr3_aa: CASSQDRNSQETQYF
cdr3_nt: TGCGCCAGCAGCCAAGATAGAAACAGCCAAGAGACCCAGTACTTC

clone_size: NA
v_call: TRBV5-1
j_call: TRBJ2-7
d_call: NA
cdr3_aa: CASSLELADRGLTYEQYF
cdr3_nt: TGCGCCAGCAGCTTGGAACTCGCGGACAGAGGATTAACCTACGAGCAGTACTTC

clone_size: NA
v_call: TRBV4-2
j_call: TRBJ1-2
d_call: NA
cdr3_aa: CASSQEARDKYGYTF
cdr3_nt: TGTGCCAGCAGCCAAGAGGCCCGGGACAAGTATGGCTACACCTTC

clone_size: once
v_call: TRBV27
j_call: TRBJ2-2
d_call: TRBD2
cdr3_aa: CASSNGRGGTGELFF
cdr3_nt: TGTGCCAGCAGCAATGGGAGGGGAGGAACCGGGGAGCTGTTTTTT

clone_size: NA
v_call: TRBV4-3
j_call: TRBJ2-7
d_call: NA
cdr3_aa: CASSQDSSGAGLREQYF
cdr3_nt: TGCGCCAGCAGCCAAGATAGCTCAGGGGCAGGCCTAAGGGAGCAGTACTTC

clone_size: NA
v_call: TRBV10-2
j_call: TRBJ1-2
d_call: NA
cdr3_aa: CASSEGRTNYGYTF
cdr3_nt: TGCGCCAGCAGTGAGGGCAGAACTAACTATGGCTACACCTTC

clone_size: few
v_call: TRBV19
j_call: TRBJ1-1
d_call: NA
cdr3_aa: CASSIRDSSEAFF
cdr3_nt: TGTGCCAGTAGTATAAGAGACAGCTCCGAAGCTTTCTTT